Sequencing of this T cell receptor (beta chain) was carried out in a study of persistence of HIV-infected CD4 T cells. The stimulus was an HIV-1 Gag 15-mer peptide pool, 0.85 to 1 ug/peptide/mL. Memory cells lacking CD40L and CD69 with high CD45RO were sorted. The germline gives CDR1 SGHDT, CDR2 YYEEEE. The CDR3 is 13 amino acids. Trimming removed 1 base at V and 4 bases at J, with 8 bases between. About this clone: The antigen is undetermined.

Sequencing used immunoSEQ version 4 in survey mode. Each sample used up to about 1 ug genomic DNA diluted to roughly 10 ng/uL. Repertoires were generated with immunoSEQ multiplex PCR, while TCRdb's copy carries only in-frame clones and drops some. Altogether under 40,000 clones are present, 80% to 90% being singletons, with the ten largest covering 15% to 20%. The receptor was isolated from an adult woman with HIV who was CMV-seropositive. J is TRBJ2-5 and V is TRBV5-6; TRBD1 or TRBD2 may be the D gene (6 bases each). The sequencing here drew on CD4+ T cells sorted from PBMCs after 18-hour stimulation, taken from a patient who received antiretroviral therapy. The CDR3 DNA is TGTGCCAGCAGCTTGAAGGGGGGAGAGACCCAGTACTTC. It is translated as CASSLKGGETQYF.